The following is a TCR beta chain sequence with its context. Its antigen is still unknown. Since it is a stray read in a library aimed at alpha chains, this beta chain has a size that is not meaningful. The source of the sample is a study of spatial heterogeneity in lung cancer. V dropped 3 bases and J dropped 5 bases, with 12 bases sitting between them. The CDR3 extends over 13 amino acids. CDR1 and CDR2 from the germline V gene are DFQATT and SNEGSKA (reference sequence). General study points: For expanded intratumoral alpha and beta TCRs, counts tracked tumor mutation counts.

TCRdb re-derived calls from the 5' RACE reads in MiXCR, one entry per CDR3 protein. This repertoire shows 4,500 to 7,000 distinct CDR3 sequences, under 5% found once; its top ten account for more than 20%. Time point reported: sample taken at primary tumor resection. V usage is TRBV20-1 and J usage is TRBJ2-3; D uncertain. The sequences come from lung tumor tissue, collected at surgery. This receptor was taken from a male donor with early-stage non-small cell lung cancer. CDR3 region: CSARVVSLDTQYF. The CDR3 region has the DNA TGCAGTGCTAGGGTAGTATCATTAGATACGCAGTATTTT.